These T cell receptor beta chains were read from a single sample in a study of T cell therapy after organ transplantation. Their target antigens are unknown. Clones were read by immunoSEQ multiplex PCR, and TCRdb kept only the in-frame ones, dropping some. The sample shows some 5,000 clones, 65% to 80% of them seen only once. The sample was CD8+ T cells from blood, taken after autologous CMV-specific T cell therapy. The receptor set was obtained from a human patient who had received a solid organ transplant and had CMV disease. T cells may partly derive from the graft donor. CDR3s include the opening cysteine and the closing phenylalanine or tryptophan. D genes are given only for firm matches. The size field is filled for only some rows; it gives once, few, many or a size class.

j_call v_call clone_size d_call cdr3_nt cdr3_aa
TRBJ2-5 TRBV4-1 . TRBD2 TGCGCCAGCAGCCAAACCCCCCGCAGGTCTCTAGCGGGGGGGGAAGAGACCCAGTACTTC CASSQTPRRSLAGGEETQYF
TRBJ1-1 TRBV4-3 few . TGCGCCAGCAGCCAAGGCGGACAGATGAACACTGAAGCTTTCTTT CASSQGGQMNTEAFF
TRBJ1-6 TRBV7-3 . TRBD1 TGTGCCAGCAGCTCAAGGGACAGGGAGATCGGTTCACCCCTCCACTTT CASSSRDREIGSPLHF
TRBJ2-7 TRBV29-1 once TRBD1 TGCAGCGTTGAGGTTTTTTGGGACAGAACCTACGAGCAGTACTTC CSVEVFWDRTYEQYF
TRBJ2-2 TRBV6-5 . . TGTGCCAGCAGTTACGGCCCCGGGGAGCTGTTTTTT CASSYGPGELFF
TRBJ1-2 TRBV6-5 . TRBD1 TGTGCCAGCAGTTATACTAATACAGGGGGCGGCAATGGCTACACCTTC CASSYTNTGGGNGYTF
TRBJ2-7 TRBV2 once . TGTGCCAGCAGTGACAGGAATGCCTACGAGCAGTACTTC CASSDRNAYEQYF
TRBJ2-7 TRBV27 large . TGTGCCAGCAGTTTAGGAGCGGACCCTCACGAGCAGTACTTC CASSLGADPHEQYF
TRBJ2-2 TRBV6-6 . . TGTGCCAGCAGTTACCTCTGGAACACCGGGGAGCTGTTTTTT CASSYLWNTGELFF
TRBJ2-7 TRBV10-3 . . TGTGCCATCAGTGAGGGGTACGAGCAGTACTTC CAISEGYEQYF
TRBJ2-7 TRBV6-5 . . TGTGCCAGCAGAAAGGACATCACCTACGAGCAGTACTTC CASRKDITYEQYF
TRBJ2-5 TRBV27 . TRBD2 TGTGCCAGCAGTCTGGCGCTAGCGGGGGGACAAGAGACCCAGTACTTC CASSLALAGGQETQYF
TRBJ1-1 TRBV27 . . TGTGCCAGCAGTGAAACCCTCACATTCCAAGCTTTCTTT CASSETLTFQAFF
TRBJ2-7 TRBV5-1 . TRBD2 TGCGCCAGCAGCTTGGCCGGGAGGGGGACCTCCTACGAGCAGTACTTC CASSLAGRGTSYEQYF
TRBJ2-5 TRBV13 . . TGTGCCAGCAGCTTAGTTGCGGGCAGGTCAGACGAGTACCAAGAGACCCAGTACTTC CASSLVAGRSDEYQETQYF
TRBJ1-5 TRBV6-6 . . TGTGCCAGCAGTTACTCGAATGTACAGCCCCAGCATTTT CASSYSNVQPQHF
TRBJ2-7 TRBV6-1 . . TGTGCCAGCAGTGAAGCGGTAGCAGGGACCCCCTACGAGCAGTACTTC CASSEAVAGTPYEQYF
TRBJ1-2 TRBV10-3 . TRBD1 TGTGCCAGCAGTTACTCGAATACAGGGGGCGGCAATGGCTACACCTTC CASSYSNTGGGNGYTF
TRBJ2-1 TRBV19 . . TGTGCCAGTAGTATACCAGACAGATACAATGAGCAGTTCTTC CASSIPDRYNEQFF
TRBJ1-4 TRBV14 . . TGTGCCAGCAGCCAAGTGTCAGCAAGGAAACTGTTTTTT CASSQVSARKLFF
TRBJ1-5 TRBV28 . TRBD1 TGTGCCAGCAGTTTCGACAGGGACAATCAGCCCCAGCATTTT CASSFDRDNQPQHF
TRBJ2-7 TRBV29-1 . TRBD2 TGCAGCGTTGTAAGGCGGGGGTCCTACGAGCAGTACTTC CSVVRRGSYEQYF
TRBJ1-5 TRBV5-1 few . TGCGCCAGCAGCTCTGAAGGGGATCAGCCCCAGCATTTT CASSSEGDQPQHF
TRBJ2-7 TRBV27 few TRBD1 TGTGCCAGCAGTTCCTCCGGGACAGGGCTCTACGAGCAGTACTTC CASSSSGTGLYEQYF
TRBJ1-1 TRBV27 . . TGTGCCAGCAGTTTATCCATTGGGGGGACGGAAGAAAACACTGAAGCTTTCTTT CASSLSIGGTEENTEAFF
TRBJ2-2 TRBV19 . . TGTGCCAGTAGCCTAGCGAGCACCGGGGAGCTGTTTTTT CASSLASTGELFF
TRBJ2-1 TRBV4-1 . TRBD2 TGCGCCAGCAGCCTACGACTAGCGGGAGTGGACAATGAGCAGTTCTTC CASSLRLAGVDNEQFF
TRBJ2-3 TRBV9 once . TGTGCCAGCAGCGCTATCCGGGACCCCCGCACAGATACGCAGTATTTT CASSAIRDPRTDTQYF
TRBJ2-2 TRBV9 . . TGTGCCAGCAGCGTCGGCCGGGGGACCGGGGAGCTGTTTTTT CASSVGRGTGELFF
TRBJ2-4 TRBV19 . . TGTGCCAGTAGTCACAGCGGGACAAAAATTAGTATTACCAAAAACATTCAGTACTTC CASSHSGTKISITKNIQYF
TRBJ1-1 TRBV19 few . TGTGCCAGTAGTATAGGAGTCGGGGGGTGGATGAACACTGAAGCTTTCTTT CASSIGVGGWMNTEAFF
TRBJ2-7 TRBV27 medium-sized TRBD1 TGTGCCAGCGGGACAGGGTACGAGCAGTACTTC CASGTGYEQYF
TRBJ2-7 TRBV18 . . TGTGCCAGCTCTCCTGAGGACAGCCAAGCCTACGAGCAGTACTTC CASSPEDSQAYEQYF
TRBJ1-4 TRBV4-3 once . TGCGCCCGCAGCCACTATGGGCGGGAGGGGTACGGGGAAAAACTGTTTTTT CARSHYGREGYGEKLFF
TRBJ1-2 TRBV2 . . TGTGCCAGCACGGACAGCTACTATGGCTACACCTTC CASTDSYYGYTF
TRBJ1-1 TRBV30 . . TGTGCCTGGAGTCAGGCGGAAACGACTGAAGCTTTCTTT CAWSQAETTEAFF
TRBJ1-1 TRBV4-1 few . TGCGCCAGCAGCCAAGACCCGCCGGGTGTAGCAATGAACACTGAAGCTTTCTTT CASSQDPPGVAMNTEAFF
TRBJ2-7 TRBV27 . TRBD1 TGTGCCAGCAGCGACTACCGACAGGGTTACGAGCAGTACTTC CASSDYRQGYEQYF
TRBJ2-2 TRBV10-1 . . TGCGCCAGCAGTGAGAGGGTCAGAGACACCGGGGAGCTGTTTTTT CASSERVRDTGELFF
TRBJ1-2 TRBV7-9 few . TGTGCCAGCAGCCCACGGACAGACCACTATGGCTACACCTTC CASSPRTDHYGYTF
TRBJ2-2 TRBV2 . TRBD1 TGTGCCAGCAGTCAGGGGGAAACGAACACCGGGGAGCTGTTTTTT CASSQGETNTGELFF
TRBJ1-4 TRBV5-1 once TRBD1 TGCGCCAGCAGCCCCAACAGGGGGGTTAATGAAAAACTGTTTTTT CASSPNRGVNEKLFF
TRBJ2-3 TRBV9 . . TGTGCCAGCAGCGTAGAGCGACACCCCACAGATACGCAGTATTTT CASSVERHPTDTQYF
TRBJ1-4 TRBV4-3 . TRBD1 TGCGCCAGCAGCCAAGATCCACAGGGGGCCCTCAATGAAAAACTGTTTTTT CASSQDPQGALNEKLFF
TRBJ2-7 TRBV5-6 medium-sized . TGTGCCAGCACCCCCACCTCCGGCAACTACGAGCAGTACTTC CASTPTSGNYEQYF
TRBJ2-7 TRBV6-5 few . TGTGCCAGCAGTTCCGGACTCCGTGGTGAGCAGTACTTC CASSSGLRGEQYF
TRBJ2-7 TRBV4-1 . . TGCGCCAGCAGCCAAGACCGGGCGTTCCAGGGGTACGAGCAGTACTTC CASSQDRAFQGYEQYF
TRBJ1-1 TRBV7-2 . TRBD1 TGTGCCAGCAGCTTTCCGGGACAGGGGGCTTCTGAAGCTTTCTTT CASSFPGQGASEAFF
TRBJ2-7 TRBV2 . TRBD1 TGTGCCAGCACCCTGATAGGGGACAGGGTTAGCTACGAGCAGTACTTC CASTLIGDRVSYEQYF
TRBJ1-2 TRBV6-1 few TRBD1 TGTGCCAGCAGCCCGACCGGACAGGGCGGCTATGGCTACACCTTC CASSPTGQGGYGYTF